A selection of T cell receptor beta chains follows, all from one sample in a study of metastatic and nonmetastatic thyroid tumors. TCRdb ran MiXCR on the PCR reads. Of about 9,400 clones listed, approximately 31% are singletons. The sample was adjacent normal tissue. The source of these receptors is a female donor with papillary thyroid cancer or a benign thyroid nodule (not recorded which). Some clones in this sample may be carry-over from other donors' samples. Each CDR3 is given with its conserved first and last residue. Each record gives: CDR3 length, V gene, clone size, D gene, J gene, CDR3 protein, CDR3 DNA. The D gene is left open where the match is weak. Not every row has a clone size; where given, it reads once, few, many or a size class.

cdr3_length: 11
v_call: TRBV7-9
clone_size: few
d_call: NA
j_call: TRBJ2-1
cdr3_aa: CASSTGTVQFF
cdr3_nt: TGTGCCAGCAGCACCGGGACTGTGCAGTTCTTC

cdr3_length: 16
v_call: TRBV9
clone_size: NA
d_call: NA
j_call: TRBJ2-1
cdr3_aa: CASSVGVAATSNEQFF
cdr3_nt: TGTGCCAGCAGCGTAGGGGTAGCGGCCACTTCCAATGAGCAGTTCTTC

cdr3_length: 14
v_call: TRBV19
clone_size: NA
d_call: TRBD2
j_call: TRBJ2-1
cdr3_aa: CASRAGVYYNEQFF
cdr3_nt: TGTGCCAGTAGAGCGGGAGTTTACTACAATGAGCAGTTCTTC

cdr3_length: 14
v_call: TRBV6-2/TRBV6-3
clone_size: few
d_call: TRBD1
j_call: TRBJ1-1
cdr3_aa: CASSYSTGGTEAFF
cdr3_nt: TGTGCCAGCAGTTACTCGACAGGGGGCACTGAAGCTTTCTTT

cdr3_length: 12
v_call: TRBV27
clone_size: many
d_call: NA
j_call: TRBJ1-3
cdr3_aa: CASSPGGNTIYF
cdr3_nt: TGTGCCAGCAGTCCGGGTGGAAACACCATATATTTT

cdr3_length: 16
v_call: TRBV5-1
clone_size: NA
d_call: TRBD1
j_call: TRBJ2-2
cdr3_aa: CASSLGQGVNTGELFF
cdr3_nt: TGCGCCAGCAGCTTGGGACAGGGGGTGAACACCGGGGAGCTGTTTTTT

cdr3_length: 12
v_call: TRBV7-9
clone_size: few
d_call: NA
j_call: TRBJ2-2
cdr3_aa: CASSLNTGELFF
cdr3_nt: TGTGCCAGCAGCTTGAACACCGGGGAGCTGTTTTTT

cdr3_length: 16
v_call: TRBV11-2
clone_size: NA
d_call: TRBD2
j_call: TRBJ2-7
cdr3_aa: CASSITSGIRSYEQYF
cdr3_nt: TGTGCCAGCAGCATAACTAGCGGGATCCGTTCCTACGAGCAGTACTTC

cdr3_length: 15
v_call: TRBV7-2
clone_size: few
d_call: TRBD1
j_call: TRBJ1-1
cdr3_aa: CASSLEKGAQGEAFF
cdr3_nt: TGTGCCAGCAGCTTAGAGAAGGGGGCGCAAGGTGAAGCTTTCTTT

cdr3_length: 14
v_call: TRBV12-3/TRBV12-4
clone_size: few
d_call: NA
j_call: TRBJ2-1
cdr3_aa: CASRPEGPYNEQFF
cdr3_nt: TGTGCCAGCAGACCCGAGGGGCCCTACAATGAGCAGTTCTTC

cdr3_length: 13
v_call: TRBV5-6
clone_size: NA
d_call: NA
j_call: TRBJ2-7
cdr3_aa: CASSRYNSYEQYF
cdr3_nt: TGTGCCAGCAGCAGATACAACTCCTACGAGCAGTACTTC